This TCR beta chain was retrieved from a study of T cell clonotyping in hematopoietic cell transplantation. Data came from immunoSEQ multiplex PCR; TCRdb stores just in-frame clones and leaves some out. The sample lists approximately 13,000 clones; around 97% were seen once. The sample holds a few counts of this clone. Its target is unknown. Findings and caveats of the study: Without cell sorting, CD4 versus CD8 contributions remain unresolved. After transplant, recipient diversity fell while pathologically expanded clonotypes grew through day 180.

The CDR3 runs to 15 residues. In germline, CDR1 is SGDLS, CDR2 YYNGEE. V gave up 4 bases and J gave up 5 bases; unmatched junction bases: 7. This receptor was taken from a female patient aged 45-65 years who had an allogeneic stem cell transplant from an unrelated donor, so T cells may come from the graft donor. Some clones in this sample may be carry-over from other donors' samples. The rearrangement links TRBV9 to TRBJ2-2, with TRBD1 matching over 8 bases. Sample: peripheral blood mononuclear cells, taken 30 days after allogeneic stem cell transplant. This CDR3 is CASSPRQGNTGELFF. The CDR3 DNA reads TGTGCCAGCAGCCCCCGACAGGGGAATACCGGGGAGCTGTTTTTT.